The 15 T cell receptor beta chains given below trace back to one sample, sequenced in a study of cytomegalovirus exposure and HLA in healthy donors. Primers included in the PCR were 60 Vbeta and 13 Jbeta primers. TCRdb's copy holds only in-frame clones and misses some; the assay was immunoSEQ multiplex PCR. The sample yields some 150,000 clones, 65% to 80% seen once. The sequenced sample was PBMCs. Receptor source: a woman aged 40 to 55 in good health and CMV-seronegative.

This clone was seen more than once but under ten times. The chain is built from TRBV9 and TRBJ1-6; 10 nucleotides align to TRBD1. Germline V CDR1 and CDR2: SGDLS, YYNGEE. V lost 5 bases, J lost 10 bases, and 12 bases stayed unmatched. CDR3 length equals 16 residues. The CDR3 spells CASSPPRQGAQSPLHF. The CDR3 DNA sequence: TGTGCCAGCAGTCCTCCCCGACAGGGGGCTCAGTCACCCCTCCACTTT.

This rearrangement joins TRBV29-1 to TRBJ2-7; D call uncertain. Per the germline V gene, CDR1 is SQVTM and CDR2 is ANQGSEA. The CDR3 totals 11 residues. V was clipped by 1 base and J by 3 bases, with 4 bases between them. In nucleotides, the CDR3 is TGCAGCGTTGAAGGAGACTACGAGCAGTACTTC. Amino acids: CSVEGDYEQYF.

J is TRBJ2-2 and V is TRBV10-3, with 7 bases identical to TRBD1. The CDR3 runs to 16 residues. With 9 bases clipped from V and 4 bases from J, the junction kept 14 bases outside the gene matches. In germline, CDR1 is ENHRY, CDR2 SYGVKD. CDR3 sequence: CAIQKDRTQGTGELFF. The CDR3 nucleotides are TGTGCCATACAAAAGGACAGGACCCAGGGCACCGGGGAGCTGTTTTTT.

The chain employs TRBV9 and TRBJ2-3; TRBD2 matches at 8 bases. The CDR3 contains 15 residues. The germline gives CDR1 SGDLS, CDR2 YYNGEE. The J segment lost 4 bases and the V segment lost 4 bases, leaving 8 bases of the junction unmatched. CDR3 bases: TGTGCCAGCAGCCCAGCGGGAGCCCCGCCAGATACGCAGTATTTT. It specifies CASSPAGAPPDTQYF.

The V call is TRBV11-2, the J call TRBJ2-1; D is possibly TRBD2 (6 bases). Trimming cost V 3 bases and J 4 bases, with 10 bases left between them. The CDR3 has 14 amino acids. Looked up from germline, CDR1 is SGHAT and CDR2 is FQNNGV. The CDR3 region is CASSLGDFYNEQFF. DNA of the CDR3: TGTGCCAGCAGCTTGGGGGACTTTTACAATGAGCAGTTCTTC.

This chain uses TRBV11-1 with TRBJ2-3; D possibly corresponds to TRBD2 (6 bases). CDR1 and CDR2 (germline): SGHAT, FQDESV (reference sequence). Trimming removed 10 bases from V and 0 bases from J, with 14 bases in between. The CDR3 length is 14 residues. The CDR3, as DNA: TGTGCCACCACGGCGGGGTTTAGCACAGATACGCAGTATTTT. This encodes CATTAGFSTDTQYF.

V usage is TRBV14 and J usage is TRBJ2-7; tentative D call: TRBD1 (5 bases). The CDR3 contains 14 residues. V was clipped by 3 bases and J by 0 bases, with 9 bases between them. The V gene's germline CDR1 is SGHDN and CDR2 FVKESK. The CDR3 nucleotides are TGTGCCAGCAGCCATCAGGGCAGCTCCTACGAGCAGTACTTC. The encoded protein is CASSHQGSSYEQYF. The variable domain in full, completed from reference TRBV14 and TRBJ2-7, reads EAGVTQFPSHSVIEKGQTVTLRCDPISGHDNLYWYRRVMGKEIKFLLHFVKESKQDESGMPNNRFLAERTGGTYSTLKVQPAELEDSGVYFCASSHQGSSYEQYFGPGTRLTVT.

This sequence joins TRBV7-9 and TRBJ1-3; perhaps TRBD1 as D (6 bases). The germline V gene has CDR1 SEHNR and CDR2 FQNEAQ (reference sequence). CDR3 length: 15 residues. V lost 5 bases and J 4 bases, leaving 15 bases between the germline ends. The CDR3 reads CASSRQGLAGNTIYF. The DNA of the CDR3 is TGTGCCAGCAGCCGTCAGGGGTTAGCGGGAAACACCATATATTTT.

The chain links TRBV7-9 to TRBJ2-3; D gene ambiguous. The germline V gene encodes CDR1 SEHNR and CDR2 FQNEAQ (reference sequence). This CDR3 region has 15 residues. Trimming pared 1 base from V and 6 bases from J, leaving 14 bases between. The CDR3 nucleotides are TGTGCCAGCAGCTTAGTTTTATCGTCAGCGGATACGCAGTATTTT. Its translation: CASSLVLSSADTQYF.

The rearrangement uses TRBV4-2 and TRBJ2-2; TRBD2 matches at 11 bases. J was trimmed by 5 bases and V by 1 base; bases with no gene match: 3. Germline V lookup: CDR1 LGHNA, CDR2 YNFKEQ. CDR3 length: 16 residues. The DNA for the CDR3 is TGTGCCAGCAGCCAAGCTCTAGCGGGAGGAACCGGGGAGCTGTTTTTT. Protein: CASSQALAGGTGELFF.

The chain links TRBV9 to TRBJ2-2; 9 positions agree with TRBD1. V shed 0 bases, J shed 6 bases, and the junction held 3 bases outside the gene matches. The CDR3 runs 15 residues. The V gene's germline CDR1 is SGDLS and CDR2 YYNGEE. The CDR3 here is CASSVGGTGPGELFF. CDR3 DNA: TGTGCCAGCAGCGTAGGGGGGACAGGGCCCGGGGAGCTGTTTTTT.

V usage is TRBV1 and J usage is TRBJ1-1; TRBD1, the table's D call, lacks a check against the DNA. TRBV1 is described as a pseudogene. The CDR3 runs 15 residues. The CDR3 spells CTSSPPDIMNTEAFF. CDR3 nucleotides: TGCACCAGCAGCCCTCCAGATATTATGAACACTGAAGCTTTCTTT.

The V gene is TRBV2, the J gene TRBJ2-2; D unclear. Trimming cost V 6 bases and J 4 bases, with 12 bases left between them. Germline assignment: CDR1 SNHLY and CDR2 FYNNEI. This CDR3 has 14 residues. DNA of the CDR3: TGTGCCAGCAGAACCGGGTCCAGCACCGGGGAGCTGTTTTTT. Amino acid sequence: CASRTGSSTGELFF.

The CDR3 bases are TGTGCCATCAGTGAGTCCCTAACCAATTTACCAGCTTTCTTT. Amino acid sequence: CAISESLTNLPAFF. This chain links TRBV10-3 with TRBJ1-1; D is undetermined. The V gene's germline CDR1 is ENHRY and CDR2 SYGVKD. V was shortened by 0 bases and J by 10 bases, with 15 bases between the two germline ends. There are 14 residues in the CDR3.

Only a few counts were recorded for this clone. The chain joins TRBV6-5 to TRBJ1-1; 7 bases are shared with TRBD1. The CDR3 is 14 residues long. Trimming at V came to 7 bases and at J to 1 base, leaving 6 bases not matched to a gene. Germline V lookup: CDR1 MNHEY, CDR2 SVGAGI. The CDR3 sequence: CASNPTGENTEAFF. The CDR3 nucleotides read TGTGCCAGCAACCCTACAGGGGAGAACACTGAAGCTTTCTTT.